This T cell receptor (beta chain) was documented in a study of T cells after yellow fever vaccination. Study-wide results and caveats: Though weaker, the secondary response peaked faster, on day 5 versus 15.

CDR1 is SGHTA and CDR2 is FQGNSA in the germline V gene. The CDR3 extends over 16 amino acids. Trimming shortened V by 3 bases and J by 0 bases, and 14 bases separated the two germline ends. This clonotype turned up a few times. Its specificity is unknown. TCRdb re-called the 5' RACE reads with MiXCR, one entry per CDR3 protein. This sample has approximately 170,000 distinct CDR3 sequences; 11% occur once, and the top ten carry approximately 34%. This specimen was CD8+ T cells sorted from PBMCs, taken 15 days after the yellow fever booster vaccination. The TCR was taken from a man between 18 and 35 years old who received the YFV17D yellow fever vaccine. V and J are TRBV7-2 and TRBJ1-1; no clear D gene. As DNA, the CDR3 is TGTGCCAGCAGCTTGCGGGGAAGACGAATGAACACTGAAGCTTTCTTT. Residues: CASSLRGRRMNTEAFF.